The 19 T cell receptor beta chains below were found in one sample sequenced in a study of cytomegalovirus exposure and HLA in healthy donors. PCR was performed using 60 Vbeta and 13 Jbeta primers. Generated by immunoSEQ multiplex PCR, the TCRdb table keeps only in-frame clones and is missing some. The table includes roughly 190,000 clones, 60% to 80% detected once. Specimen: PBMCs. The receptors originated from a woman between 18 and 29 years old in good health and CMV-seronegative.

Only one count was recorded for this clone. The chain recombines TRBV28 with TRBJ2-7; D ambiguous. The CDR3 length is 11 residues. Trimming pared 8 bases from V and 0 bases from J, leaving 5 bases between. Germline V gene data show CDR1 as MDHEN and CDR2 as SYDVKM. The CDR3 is CASSVSYEQYF. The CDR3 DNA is TGTGCCAGCTCGGTCTCCTACGAGCAGTACTTC.

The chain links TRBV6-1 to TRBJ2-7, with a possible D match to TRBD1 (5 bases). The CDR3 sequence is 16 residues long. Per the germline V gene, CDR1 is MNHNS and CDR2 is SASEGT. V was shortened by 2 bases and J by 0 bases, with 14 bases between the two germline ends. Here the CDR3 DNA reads TGTGCCAGCAGTGAAAGGCTCGCAGGGATCTCCTACGAGCAGTACTTC. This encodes CASSERLAGISYEQYF.

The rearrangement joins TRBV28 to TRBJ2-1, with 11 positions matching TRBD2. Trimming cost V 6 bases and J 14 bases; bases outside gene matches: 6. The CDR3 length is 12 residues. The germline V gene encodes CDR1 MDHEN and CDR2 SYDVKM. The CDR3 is CASSLTSGTEFF. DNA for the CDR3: TGTGCCAGCAGCCTGACTAGCGGGACAGAGTTCTTC.

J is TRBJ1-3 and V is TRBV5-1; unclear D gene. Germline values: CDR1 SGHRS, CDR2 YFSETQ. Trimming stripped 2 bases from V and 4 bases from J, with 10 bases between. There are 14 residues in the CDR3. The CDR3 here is CASSLVSEGNTIYF. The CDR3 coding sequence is TGCGCCAGCAGCTTAGTATCGGAGGGAAACACCATATATTTT.

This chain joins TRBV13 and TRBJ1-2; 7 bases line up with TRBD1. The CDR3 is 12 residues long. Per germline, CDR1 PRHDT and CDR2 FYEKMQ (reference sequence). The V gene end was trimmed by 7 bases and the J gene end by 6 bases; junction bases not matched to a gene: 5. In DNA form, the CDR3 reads TGTGCCAGCATACAGGGGAGGAATGGCTACACCTTC. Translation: CASIQGRNGYTF.

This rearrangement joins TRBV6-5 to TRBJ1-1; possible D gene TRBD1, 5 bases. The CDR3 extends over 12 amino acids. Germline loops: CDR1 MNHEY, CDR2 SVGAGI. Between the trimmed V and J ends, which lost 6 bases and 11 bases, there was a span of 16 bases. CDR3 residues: CASSSGSIKAFF. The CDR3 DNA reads TGTGCCAGCAGCTCAGGGTCCATTAAGGCTTTCTTT.

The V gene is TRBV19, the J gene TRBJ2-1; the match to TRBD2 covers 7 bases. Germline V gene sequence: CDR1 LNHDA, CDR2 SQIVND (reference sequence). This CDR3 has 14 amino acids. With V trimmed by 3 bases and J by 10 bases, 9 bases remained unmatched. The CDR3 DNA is TGTGCCAGTAGTATTGGAGGGAGGGCCGGGGAGCAGTTCTTC. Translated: CASSIGGRAGEQFF.

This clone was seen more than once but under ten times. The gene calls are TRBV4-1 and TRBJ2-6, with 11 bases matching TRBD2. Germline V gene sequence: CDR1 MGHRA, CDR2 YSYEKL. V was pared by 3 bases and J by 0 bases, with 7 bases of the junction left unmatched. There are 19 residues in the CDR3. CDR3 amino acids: CASSHLGLAEPSGANVLTF. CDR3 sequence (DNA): TGCGCCAGCAGCCACCTGGGACTAGCGGAGCCCTCTGGGGCCAACGTCCTGACTTTC.

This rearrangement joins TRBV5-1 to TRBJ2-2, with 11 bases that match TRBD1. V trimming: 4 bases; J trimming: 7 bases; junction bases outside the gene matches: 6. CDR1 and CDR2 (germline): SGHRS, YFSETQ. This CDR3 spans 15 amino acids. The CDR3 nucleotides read TGCGCCAGCAGCATCACCGGGACAGGGGGCGGGGAGCTGTTTTTT. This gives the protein CASSITGTGGGELFF.

The CDR3 bases are TGTGCCACCAGCAGAGATGGGCAGGTTGCGAATTCACCCCTCCACTTT. This encodes CATSRDGQVANSPLHF. V and J are TRBV15 and TRBJ1-6, with D unclear. The CDR3 totals 16 residues. V gave up 0 bases and J gave up 7 bases, with 13 bases separating them. From germline, CDR1 is LNHNV and CDR2 YYDKDF (reference sequence).

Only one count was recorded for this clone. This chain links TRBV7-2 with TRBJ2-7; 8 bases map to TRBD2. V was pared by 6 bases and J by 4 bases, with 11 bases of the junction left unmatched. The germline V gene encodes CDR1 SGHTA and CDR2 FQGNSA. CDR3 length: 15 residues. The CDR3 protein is CASSEQAGVLYEQYF. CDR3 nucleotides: TGTGCCAGCAGTGAACAAGCGGGAGTATTATACGAGCAGTACTTC.

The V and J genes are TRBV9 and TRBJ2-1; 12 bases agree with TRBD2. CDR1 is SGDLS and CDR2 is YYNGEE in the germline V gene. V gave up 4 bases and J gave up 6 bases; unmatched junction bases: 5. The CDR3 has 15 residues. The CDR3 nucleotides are TGTGCCAGCAGCCGCGGGACTAGCGGGCGCAATGAGCAGTTCTTC. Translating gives CASSRGTSGRNEQFF.

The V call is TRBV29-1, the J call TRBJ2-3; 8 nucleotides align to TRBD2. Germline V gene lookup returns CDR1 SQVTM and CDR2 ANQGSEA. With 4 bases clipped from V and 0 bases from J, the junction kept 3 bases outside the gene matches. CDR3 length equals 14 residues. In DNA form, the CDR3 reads TGCAGCGTTGGGACTAGCCTCAGCACAGATACGCAGTATTTT. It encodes CSVGTSLSTDTQYF.

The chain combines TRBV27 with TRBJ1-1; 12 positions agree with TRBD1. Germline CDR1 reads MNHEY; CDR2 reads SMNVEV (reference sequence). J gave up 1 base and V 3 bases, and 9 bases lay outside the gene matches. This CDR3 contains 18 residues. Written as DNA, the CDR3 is TGTGCCAGCAGTTTCTCCGGGACAGGGGGCCACACGAACACTGAAGCTTTCTTT. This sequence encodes CASSFSGTGGHTNTEAFF.

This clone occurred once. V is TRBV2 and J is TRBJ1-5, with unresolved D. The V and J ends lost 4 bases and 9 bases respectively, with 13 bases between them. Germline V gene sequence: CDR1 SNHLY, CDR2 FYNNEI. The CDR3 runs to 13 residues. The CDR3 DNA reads TGTGCCAGCAGTGGAGGTGGCGTACGGCCCCAGCATTTT. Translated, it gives CASSGGGVRPQHF.

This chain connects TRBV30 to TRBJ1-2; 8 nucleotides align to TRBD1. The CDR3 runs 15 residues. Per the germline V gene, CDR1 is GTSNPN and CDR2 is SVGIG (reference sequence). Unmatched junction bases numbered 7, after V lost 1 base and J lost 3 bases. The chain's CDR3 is CAWSGPGQAYYGYTF. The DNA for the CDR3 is TGTGCCTGGAGTGGCCCGGGACAGGCTTACTATGGCTACACCTTC. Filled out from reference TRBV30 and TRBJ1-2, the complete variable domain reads SQTIHQWPATLVQPVGSPLSLECTVEGTSNPNLYWYRQAAGRGLQLLFYSVGIGQISSEVPQNLSASRPQDRQFILSSKKLLLSDSGFYLCAWSGPGQAYYGYTFGSGTRLTVV.

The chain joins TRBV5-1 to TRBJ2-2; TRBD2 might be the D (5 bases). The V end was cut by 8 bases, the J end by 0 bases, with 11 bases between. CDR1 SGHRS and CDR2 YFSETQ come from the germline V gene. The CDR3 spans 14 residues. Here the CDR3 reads CASAGSPNTGELFF. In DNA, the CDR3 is TGCGCCAGTGCTGGGAGCCCGAACACCGGGGAGCTGTTTTTT.

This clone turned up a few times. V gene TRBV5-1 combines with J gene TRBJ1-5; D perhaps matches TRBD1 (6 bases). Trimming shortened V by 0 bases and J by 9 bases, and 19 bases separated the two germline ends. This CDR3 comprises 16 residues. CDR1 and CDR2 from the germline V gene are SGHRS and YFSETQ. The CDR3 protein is CASSLAPGAEQGPQHF. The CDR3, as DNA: TGCGCCAGCAGCTTGGCCCCAGGGGCTGAGCAGGGGCCCCAGCATTTT.

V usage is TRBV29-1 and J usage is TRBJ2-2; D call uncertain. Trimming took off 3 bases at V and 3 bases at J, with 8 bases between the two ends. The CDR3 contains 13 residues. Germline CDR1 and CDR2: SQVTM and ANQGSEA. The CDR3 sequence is CSVDSVHTGELFF. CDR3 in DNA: TGCAGCGTTGATTCGGTTCACACCGGGGAGCTGTTTTTT.